This entry lists 31 T cell receptor beta chains sequenced from one sample in a study of cytomegalovirus exposure and HLA in healthy donors. A multiplex PCR was run with 60 Vbeta primers and 13 Jbeta primers. Using immunoSEQ multiplex PCR, the repertoire was profiled, and TCRdb retains in-frame clones only, with some absent. The data contain around 140,000 clones, around 80% of them singletons. The sequenced sample was PBMCs. All receptors derive from a man aged 35-49 years in good health and CMV-seronegative.

The chain employs TRBV19 and TRBJ2-7; TRBD2 matches 9 bases. Losses at the gene ends were 2 bases for V and 2 bases for J; bases not matched to a gene: 4. Germline-derived CDR1 and CDR2 are LNHDA and SQIVND (reference sequence). This CDR3 comprises 15 residues. The DNA of the CDR3 is TGTGCCAGTAGTATACAAGCGGGGGGCGCCTACGAGCAGTACTTC. It translates to CASSIQAGGAYEQYF.

This clone was seen once. The rearrangement joins TRBV19 to TRBJ1-3; D unresolved. The CDR3 totals 15 residues. Germline V gene lookup returns CDR1 LNHDA and CDR2 SQIVND (reference sequence). V was trimmed by 3 bases and J by 4 bases, leaving 13 bases between them. The CDR3, as DNA: TGTGCCAGTAGTATGCCGGGGATATCGGGAAACACCATATATTTT. Amino acid sequence: CASSMPGISGNTIYF. Supplemented by reference TRBV19 and TRBJ1-3, the full variable domain reads DGGITQSPKYLFRKEGQNVTLSCEQNLNHDAMYWYRQDPGQGLRLIYYSQIVNDFQKGDIAEGYSVSREKKESFPLTVTSAQKNPTAFYLCASSMPGISGNTIYFGEGSWLTVV.

The chain has TRBV5-1 and TRBJ2-5, with D possibly TRBD1 on 5 matching bases. CDR3 length equals 14 residues. Germline CDR1 is SGHRS and CDR2 is YFSETQ. Trimming removed 4 bases at V and 7 bases at J, with 17 bases between. Here the CDR3 DNA reads TGCGCCAGCAGCCCCCCCGAGCAGGGCCCGACCCAGTACTTC. Its protein is CASSPPEQGPTQYF.

This chain uses TRBV5-4 with TRBJ1-1, with D possibly TRBD1 on 5 matching bases. This CDR3 contains 13 residues. CDR1 SGHNT and CDR2 YYREEE come from the germline V gene (reference sequence). V was clipped by 4 bases and J by 6 bases, with 13 bases between them. CDR3 coding DNA: TGTGCCAGCAGCCCCGGGGGGTCAGCTGAAGCTTTCTTT. Translated: CASSPGGSAEAFF.

This clone showed up just once. The CDR3: CASSFRAGGLYNEQFF. CDR3 in DNA: TGTGCCAGCAGCTTCCGGGCGGGGGGTCTCTACAATGAGCAGTTCTTC. V gene TRBV7-2 combines with J gene TRBJ2-1, with TRBD2 matching 8 bases. The V segment lost 3 bases and the J segment 3 bases; nucleotides outside the gene matches: 7. This CDR3 has 16 amino acids. The germline gives CDR1 SGHTA, CDR2 FQGNSA.

V usage is TRBV27 and J usage is TRBJ1-3; D is perhaps TRBD1 (6 bases). CDR1 is MNHEY, CDR2 SMNVEV, per germline (reference sequence). V was shortened by 8 bases and J by 0 bases, with 14 bases between the two germline ends. The CDR3 is made up of 15 amino acids. The CDR3 region is CASWTGHYSGNTIYF. The CDR3 DNA follows: TGTGCCAGCTGGACGGGACACTACTCTGGAAACACCATATATTTT.

This clone was detected only a few times. The genes are TRBV6-1 and TRBJ1-2; 10 bases line up with TRBD1. This CDR3 contains 14 residues. With V trimmed by 10 bases and J by 8 bases, 13 bases remained unmatched. Germline V lookup: CDR1 MNHNS, CDR2 SASEGT. The CDR3 coding sequence is TGTGCCACCATTAAACCGGGGACAGGGGTAGGCTACACCTTC. Protein product: CATIKPGTGVGYTF.

The chain has TRBV6-1 and TRBJ1-3; the D is unclear. CDR1 and CDR2 from the germline V gene are MNHNS and SASEGT. The CDR3 sequence is 15 residues long. The V end lost 6 bases, the J end lost 1 base, and 13 bases lay between the germline ends. The CDR3 DNA is TGTGCCAGCAGCACGAAAGAGGCTTCTGGAAACACCATATATTTT. Its translation: CASSTKEASGNTIYF.

The V call is TRBV7-2, the J call TRBJ2-5, with D tentatively TRBD1 (6 bases). Germline CDR1 SGHTA, CDR2 FQGNSA. The CDR3 length is 13 residues. Trimming stripped 1 base from V and 6 bases from J, with 9 bases between. CDR3 bases: TGTGCCAGCAGCTTAGGGCAGGGGCAGACCCAGTACTTC. It specifies CASSLGQGQTQYF.

This chain links TRBV10-1 with TRBJ2-3; 9 bases agree with TRBD2. Trimming took 6 bases from V and 2 from J; bases not matched to a gene: 3. CDR1 WNHNN and CDR2 SYGVQD come from the germline V gene (reference sequence). This CDR3 is 14 amino acids long. CDR3 amino acids: CASSIAGATDTQYF. In DNA, the CDR3 is TGCGCCAGCAGCATAGCGGGGGCCACAGATACGCAGTATTTT.

The chain joins TRBV7-7 to TRBJ1-1; possibly TRBD1 for D (5 bases). There are 13 residues in the CDR3. V lost 3 bases to trimming and J lost 1 base, with 6 bases between them. The germline V gene encodes CDR1 SSHAT and CDR2 FNYEAQ (reference sequence). Written as DNA, the CDR3 is TGTGCCAGCAGCTTGACAGAGAACACTGAAGCTTTCTTT. Residues: CASSLTENTEAFF.

About this clone: Other DNA variants within this sample encode the same CDR3. This chain uses TRBV9 with TRBJ1-2; D perhaps matches TRBD1 (6 bases). V was cut by 0 bases and J by 2 bases, with 8 bases left in between. The CDR3 sequence is 14 residues long. Looked up from germline, CDR1 is SGDLS and CDR2 is YYNGEE. The CDR3 bases are TGTGCCAGCAGCGTAGGGCAGGGGAACTATGGCTACACCTTC. The encoded protein is CASSVGQGNYGYTF.

In this sample, this clone turned up once. The rearrangement links TRBV7-2 to TRBJ1-4; D may be TRBD1 (6 bases). The germline V gene has CDR1 SGHTA and CDR2 FQGNSA. Trimming took 5 bases from V and 0 from J, leaving 7 bases between them. CDR3 length equals 14 residues. This CDR3 reads CASSRQATNEKLFF. CDR3 coding DNA: TGTGCCAGCAGCCGACAGGCAACTAATGAAAAACTGTTTTTT.

This rearrangement joins TRBV14 to TRBJ2-1; no clear D. V lost 0 bases, J lost 7 bases, and 7 bases lay in between. Germline assignment: CDR1 SGHDN and CDR2 FVKESK. The CDR3 has 13 amino acids. The DNA of the CDR3 is TGTGCCAGCAGCCAAGAATACTGGAATGAGCAGTTCTTC. It is translated as CASSQEYWNEQFF.

V usage is TRBV6-5 and J usage is TRBJ1-5; maybe TRBD1 (5 bases). Germline CDR1 is MNHEY and CDR2 is SVGAGI. The CDR3 sequence is 15 residues long. V was pared by 5 bases and J by 2 bases, with 13 bases between. This CDR3 reads CASSAGGMGNQPQHF. The CDR3 coding sequence is TGTGCCAGCAGTGCGGGGGGGATGGGCAATCAGCCCCAGCATTTT.

The V gene is TRBV30, the J gene TRBJ1-4; a possible D gene is TRBD1 (6 bases). This CDR3 is built from 14 residues. Trimming left V 5 bases short and J 4 bases short, with 14 bases between. CDR1 is GTSNPN, CDR2 SVGIG, per germline (reference sequence). The chain's CDR3 is CAWAGGTINEKLFF. CDR3 DNA: TGTGCCTGGGCGGGGGGGACAATTAATGAAAAACTGTTTTTT.

This CDR3 is CASSLVTVGYEQYF. DNA for the CDR3: TGCGCCAGCAGCTTGGTCACAGTTGGCTACGAGCAGTACTTC. The chain carries TRBV5-1 and TRBJ2-7, with no clear D. Deletions cut 0 bases from V and 3 bases from J, with 10 bases between. The length of the CDR3 is 14 residues. The germline V gene has CDR1 SGHRS and CDR2 YFSETQ.

V is TRBV18 and J is TRBJ2-5; 13 bases are a match to TRBD2. V shed 6 bases and J 5 bases; nucleotides not matched to a gene: 6. The germline V gene encodes CDR1 KGHSH and CDR2 LQKENI. The length of the CDR3 is 15 residues. This CDR3 reads CASSSGLAGVETQYF. Here the CDR3 DNA reads TGTGCCAGCTCTTCCGGACTAGCGGGGGTTGAGACCCAGTACTTC.

The chain recombines TRBV30 with TRBJ2-7; D ambiguous. In germline, CDR1 is GTSNPN, CDR2 SVGIG (reference sequence). The CDR3 runs to 17 residues. Between the trimmed V and J ends, which lost 1 base and 0 bases, there was a span of 19 bases. CDR3 bases: TGTGCCTGGAGTGCCCCTCTCCCCTCTTGGAGCTCCTACGAGCAGTACTTC. The encoded protein is CAWSAPLPSWSSYEQYF.

This clone was detected a few times. The chain uses TRBV27 and TRBJ2-3; 8 bases align to TRBD2. J was trimmed by 6 bases and V by 4 bases; bases with no gene match: 15. Per the germline V gene, CDR1 is MNHEY and CDR2 is SMNVEV (reference sequence). The CDR3 totals 17 residues. CDR3 DNA: TGTGCCAGCAGTTCCCTCACCGGGGGGGGTCGATCGGATACGCAGTATTTT. Its protein is CASSSLTGGGRSDTQYF.

Worth noting for this clone: Mismatch with germline at one junction end may stem from a read error. Other DNA sequences within the sample encode an identical CDR3. The chain carries TRBV6-5 and TRBJ1-1; D is possibly TRBD1 (5 bases). Germline V gene data show CDR1 as MNHEY and CDR2 as SVGAGI. CDR3 length: 14 amino acids. For the CDR3, the DNA is TGCGCCAGCAGCGTACCTGAAGGGGCGGGAGAAGCTTTCTTT. This translates into CASSVPEGAGEAFF.

This clone was found once. The chain combines TRBV28 with TRBJ1-5; 10 nucleotides line up with TRBD1. Germline-derived CDR1 and CDR2 are MDHEN and SYDVKM. The CDR3 spans 17 residues. The V gene end was trimmed by 6 bases and the J gene end by 0 bases; junction bases not matched to a gene: 8. Written as DNA, the CDR3 is TGTGCCAGCAGGACACCGGGACAGGGGTTTAGCAATCAGCCCCAGCATTTT. It translates to CASRTPGQGFSNQPQHF.

The chain recombines TRBV30 with TRBJ1-2; D gene unclear. The V end was cut by 6 bases, the J end by 4 bases, with 15 bases between. The CDR3 totals 13 residues. From germline, CDR1 is GTSNPN and CDR2 SVGIG (reference sequence). The CDR3 sequence is CACLAGPVYGYTF. Written as DNA, the CDR3 is TGTGCCTGCTTGGCTGGGCCGGTCTATGGCTACACCTTC.

The chain joins TRBV9 to TRBJ2-1; D may be TRBD2 (6 bases). V was clipped by 0 bases and J by 3 bases, with 7 bases between them. CDR1 is SGDLS and CDR2 is YYNGEE in the germline V gene. The CDR3 spans 14 residues. This CDR3 is CASSVAGDYNEQFF. DNA of the CDR3: TGTGCCAGCAGCGTAGCGGGGGACTACAATGAGCAGTTCTTC.

The chain links TRBV6-6 to TRBJ2-3; D ambiguous. Trimming took off 6 bases at V and 2 bases at J, with 9 bases between the two ends. Germline loops: CDR1 MNHNY, CDR2 SVGAGI (reference sequence). This CDR3 comprises 13 residues. The CDR3 DNA sequence: TGTGCCAGCAGCCATGGCCTCACAGATACGCAGTATTTT. Protein product: CASSHGLTDTQYF.

This clone was counted a few times. The V gene is TRBV27, the J gene TRBJ1-2; TRBD1 aligns across 8 bases. CDR3 length equals 15 residues. Trimming at V came to 5 bases and at J to 5 bases, leaving 10 bases not matched to a gene. Germline V CDR1 and CDR2: MNHEY, SMNVEV (reference sequence). CDR3 protein: CASSPLGTGPYGYTF. Written as DNA, the CDR3 is TGTGCCAGCAGTCCTCTCGGGACAGGTCCTTATGGCTACACCTTC.

The V call is TRBV6-6, the J call TRBJ2-7; D perhaps matches TRBD2 (5 bases). The V end was cut by 1 base, the J end by 7 bases, with 17 bases between. This CDR3 has 15 residues. The V gene's germline CDR1 is MNHNY and CDR2 SVGAGI (reference sequence). CDR3 amino acids: CASSYFADSTSEQYF. The CDR3, as DNA: TGTGCCAGCAGTTACTTTGCGGACTCCACTAGTGAGCAGTACTTC.

The chain is built from TRBV7-2 and TRBJ2-5; D not certain. Deletions cut 5 bases from V and 5 bases from J, with 12 bases between. The germline CDR1 and CDR2 sequences are SGHTA and FQGNSA. The CDR3 contains 13 residues. This CDR3 reads CASSTRQEETQYF. The CDR3 DNA follows: TGTGCCAGCAGCACCAGACAAGAGGAGACCCAGTACTTC. Looking up the rest from reference TRBV7-2 and TRBJ2-5 gives the full variable domain: GAGVSQSPSNKVTEKGKDVELRCDPISGHTALYWYRQSLGQGLEFLIYFQGNSAPDKSGLPSDRFSAERTGGSVSTLTIQRTQQEDSAVYLCASSTRQEETQYFGPGTRLLVL.

The chain joins TRBV7-8 to TRBJ2-7; 13 bases map to TRBD2. The CDR3 covers 14 residues. The junction had 4 bases not matched to a gene; V was cut back by 6 bases and J by 5 bases. The germline CDR1 and CDR2 sequences are SGHVS and FQNEAQ. CDR3: CASRETSGGDEQYF. The CDR3 DNA follows: TGTGCCAGCAGGGAAACTAGCGGGGGGGACGAGCAGTACTTC.

V gene TRBV6-5 combines with J gene TRBJ2-7, with a weak D call TRBD2 (5 bases). CDR1 is MNHEY, CDR2 SVGAGI, per germline. Trimming cost V 7 bases and J 6 bases, with 13 bases left between them. This CDR3 region has 12 residues. CDR3 nucleotides: TGTGCCAGCAAGCGGACCCACGGCGAGCAGTACTTC. This sequence encodes CASKRTHGEQYF.

The chain recombines TRBV10-3 with TRBJ2-1; the match to TRBD1 covers 9 bases. V lost 3 bases and J lost 9; bases outside the gene matches: 6. This CDR3 comprises 14 residues. CDR1 is ENHRY and CDR2 is SYGVKD in the germline V gene. CDR3: CAISESTGGGEQFF. The CDR3 DNA reads TGTGCCATCAGTGAATCGACAGGGGGAGGTGAGCAGTTCTTC.